The clone carrying this T cell receptor (beta chain) has at least ten counts. Per germline, CDR1 MNHEY and CDR2 SVGEGT. The germline V and J ends were trimmed by 5 bases and 4 bases, with 17 bases remaining between them. This CDR3 is 15 amino acids long. The data belong to a study of read filtering for tumor transcriptome and immune sequencing. Study in general: Revised staging placed eight or nine patients in R-ISS I, over 15 in II, six or seven in III.

Molecular barcoded adaptors covering alpha/delta and beta/gamma chains were used on approximately 400 ng RNA. TCRdb re-analysed the reads in MiXCR, keeping a single row per CDR3 protein. The sample has about 57,000 distinct CDR3 sequences, about 14% seen once. The source material was a population of CD138-negative cells sorted from bone marrow. The rearrangement joins TRBV6-2 or TRBV6-3 to TRBJ1-1; D is possibly TRBD1 (6 bases). This receptor was identified in a donor over 35 with multiple myeloma. CDR3 in amino acids: CASSPLAGVGTEAFF. Written as DNA, the CDR3 is TGTGCCAGCAGTCCCCTGGCAGGGGTGGGCACTGAAGCTTTCTTT.